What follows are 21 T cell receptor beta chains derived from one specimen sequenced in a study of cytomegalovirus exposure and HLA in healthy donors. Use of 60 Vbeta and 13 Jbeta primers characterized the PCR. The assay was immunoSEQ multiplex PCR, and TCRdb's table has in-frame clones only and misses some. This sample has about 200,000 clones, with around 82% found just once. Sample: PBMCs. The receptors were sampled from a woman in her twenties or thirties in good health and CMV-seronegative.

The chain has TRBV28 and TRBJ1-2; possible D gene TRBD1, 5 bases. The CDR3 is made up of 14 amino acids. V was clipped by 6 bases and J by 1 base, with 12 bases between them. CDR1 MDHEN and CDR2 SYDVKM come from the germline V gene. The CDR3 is CASRISQGNYGYTF. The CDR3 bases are TGTGCCAGCAGAATATCGCAGGGTAACTATGGCTACACCTTC.

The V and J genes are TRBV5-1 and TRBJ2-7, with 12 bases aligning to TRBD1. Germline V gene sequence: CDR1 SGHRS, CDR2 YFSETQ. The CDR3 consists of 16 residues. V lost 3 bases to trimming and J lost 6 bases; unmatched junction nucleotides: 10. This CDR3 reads CASSWGTGGRFGEQYF. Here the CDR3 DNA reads TGCGCCAGCAGCTGGGGGACAGGGGGCCGTTTCGGCGAGCAGTACTTC.

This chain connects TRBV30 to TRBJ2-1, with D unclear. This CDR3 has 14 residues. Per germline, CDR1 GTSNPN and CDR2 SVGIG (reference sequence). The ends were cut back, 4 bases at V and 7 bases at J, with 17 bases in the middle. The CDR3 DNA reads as TGTGCCTGGACCCGGTATGCCAAGAGGAATGAGCAGTTCTTC. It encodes CAWTRYAKRNEQFF.

The CDR3 here is CASSLGHEQFF. The DNA of the CDR3 is TGTGCCAGCAGCCTAGGGCATGAGCAGTTCTTC. The rearrangement links TRBV11-3 to TRBJ2-1; D remains ambiguous. Germline-derived CDR1 and CDR2 are SGHNT and YENEEA. The V and J ends lost 5 bases and 8 bases respectively, with 7 bases between them. The CDR3 consists of 11 residues.

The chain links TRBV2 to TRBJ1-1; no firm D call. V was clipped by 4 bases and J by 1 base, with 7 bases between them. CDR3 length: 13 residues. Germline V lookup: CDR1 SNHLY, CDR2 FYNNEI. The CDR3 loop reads CASSAGPNTEAFF. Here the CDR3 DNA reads TGTGCCAGCAGTGCAGGTCCGAACACTGAAGCTTTCTTT.

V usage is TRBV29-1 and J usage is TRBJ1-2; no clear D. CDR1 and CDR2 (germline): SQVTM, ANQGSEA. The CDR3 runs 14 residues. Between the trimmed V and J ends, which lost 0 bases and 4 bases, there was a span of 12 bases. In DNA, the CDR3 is TGCAGCGTTGAAGATCAAGCCCCGATCTATGGCTACACCTTC. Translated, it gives CSVEDQAPIYGYTF.

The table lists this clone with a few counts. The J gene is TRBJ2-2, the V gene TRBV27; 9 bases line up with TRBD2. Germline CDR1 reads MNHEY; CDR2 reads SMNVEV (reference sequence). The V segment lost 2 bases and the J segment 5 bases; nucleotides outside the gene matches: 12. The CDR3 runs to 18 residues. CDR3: CASSLLAGGPGVTGELFF. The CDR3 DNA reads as TGTGCCAGCAGTTTACTCGCGGGAGGGCCGGGTGTTACCGGGGAGCTGTTTTTT.

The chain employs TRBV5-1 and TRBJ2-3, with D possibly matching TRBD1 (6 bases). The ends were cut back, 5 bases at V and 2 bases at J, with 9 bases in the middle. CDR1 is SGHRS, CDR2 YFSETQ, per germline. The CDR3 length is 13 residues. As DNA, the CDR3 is TGCGCCAGCAGGTGGGACACCACAGATACGCAGTATTTT. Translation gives CASRWDTTDTQYF.

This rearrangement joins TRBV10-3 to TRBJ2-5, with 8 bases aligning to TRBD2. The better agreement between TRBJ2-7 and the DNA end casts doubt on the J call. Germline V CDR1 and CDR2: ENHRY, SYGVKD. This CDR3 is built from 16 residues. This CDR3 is CAISESQREPPYEQYF. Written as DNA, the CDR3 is TGTGCCATCAGTGAGTCCCAGCGGGAGCCCCCCTACGAGCAGTACTTC.

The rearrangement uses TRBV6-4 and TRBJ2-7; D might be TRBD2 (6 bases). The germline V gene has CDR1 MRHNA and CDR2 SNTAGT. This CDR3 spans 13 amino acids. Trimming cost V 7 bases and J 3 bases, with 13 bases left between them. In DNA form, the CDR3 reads TGTGCCAGCAAGCGGGTAAAGATCTACGAGCAGTACTTC. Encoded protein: CASKRVKIYEQYF.

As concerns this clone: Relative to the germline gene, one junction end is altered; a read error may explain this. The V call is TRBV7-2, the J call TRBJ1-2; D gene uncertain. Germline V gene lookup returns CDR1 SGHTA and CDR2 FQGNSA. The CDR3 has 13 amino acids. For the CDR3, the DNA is TGTGCCAGCAGCTTAGTCAACAGTTATGGCTACCCCTTC. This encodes CASSLVNSYGYPF.

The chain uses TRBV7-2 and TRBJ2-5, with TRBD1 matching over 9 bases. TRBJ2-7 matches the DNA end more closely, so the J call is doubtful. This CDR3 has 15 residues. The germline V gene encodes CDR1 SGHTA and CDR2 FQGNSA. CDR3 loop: CASSAPGQGIHEQYF. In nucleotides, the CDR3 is TGTGCCAGCAGCGCTCCGGGACAGGGAATCCACGAGCAGTACTTC.

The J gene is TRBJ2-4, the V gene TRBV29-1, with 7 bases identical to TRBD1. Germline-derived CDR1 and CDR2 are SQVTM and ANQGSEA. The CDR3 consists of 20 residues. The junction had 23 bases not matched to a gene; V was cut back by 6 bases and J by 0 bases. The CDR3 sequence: CSVLHPPVGQPLLAKNIQYF. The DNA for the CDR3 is TGCAGCGTCCTCCACCCACCGGTGGGACAGCCTCTTCTAGCCAAAAACATTCAGTACTTC.

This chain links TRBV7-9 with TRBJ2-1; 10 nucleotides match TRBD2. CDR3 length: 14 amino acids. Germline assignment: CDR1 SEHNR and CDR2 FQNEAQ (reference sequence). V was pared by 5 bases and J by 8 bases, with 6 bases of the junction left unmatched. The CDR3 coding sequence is TGTGCCAGCAGCGTAAGCGGGAGGGGGGATGAGCAGTTCTTC. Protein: CASSVSGRGDEQFF.

The CDR3 region has the DNA TGTGCCAGCAGCGCCCAACCCTACCGGGGGGGCTCTGTCGGGGAGCTGTTTTTT. Protein sequence: CASSAQPYRGGSVGELFF. The chain is built from TRBV9 and TRBJ2-2; 8 bases agree with TRBD2. Germline CDR1 SGDLS, CDR2 YYNGEE. The CDR3 is 18 residues long. With V trimmed by 3 bases and J by 7 bases, 17 bases remained unmatched.

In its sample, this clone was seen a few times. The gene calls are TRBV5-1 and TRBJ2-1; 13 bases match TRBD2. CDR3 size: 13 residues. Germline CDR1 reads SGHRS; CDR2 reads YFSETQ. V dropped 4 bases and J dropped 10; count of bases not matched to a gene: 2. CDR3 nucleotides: TGCGCCAGCAGCAAGGGACTAGCGGGGGAGCAGTTCTTC. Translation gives CASSKGLAGEQFF.

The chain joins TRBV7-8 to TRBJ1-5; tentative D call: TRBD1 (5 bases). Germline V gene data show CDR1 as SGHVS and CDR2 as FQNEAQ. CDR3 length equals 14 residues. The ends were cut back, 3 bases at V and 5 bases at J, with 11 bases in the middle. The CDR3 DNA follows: TGTGCCAGCAGCTTTCTTCAGGGCTATCAGCCCCAGCATTTT. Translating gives CASSFLQGYQPQHF.

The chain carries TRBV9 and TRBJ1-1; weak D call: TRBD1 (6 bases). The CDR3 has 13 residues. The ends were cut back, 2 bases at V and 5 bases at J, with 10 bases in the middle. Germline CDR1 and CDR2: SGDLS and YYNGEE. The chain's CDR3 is CASSVSQGTEAFF. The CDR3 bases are TGTGCCAGCAGCGTTAGCCAGGGGACTGAAGCTTTCTTT.

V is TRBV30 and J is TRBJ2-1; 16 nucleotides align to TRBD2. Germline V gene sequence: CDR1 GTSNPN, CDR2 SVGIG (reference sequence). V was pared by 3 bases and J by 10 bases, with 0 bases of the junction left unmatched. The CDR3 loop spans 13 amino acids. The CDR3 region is CAWRGLAGGEQFF. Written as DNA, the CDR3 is TGTGCCTGGAGGGGACTAGCGGGGGGGGAGCAGTTCTTC.

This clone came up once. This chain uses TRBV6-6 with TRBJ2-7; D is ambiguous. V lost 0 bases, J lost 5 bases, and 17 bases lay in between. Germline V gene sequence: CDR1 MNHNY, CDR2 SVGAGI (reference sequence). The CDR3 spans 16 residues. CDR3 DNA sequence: TGTGCCAGCAGTTACTCCCCCACCCCTCCTCGGGACGAGCAGTACTTC. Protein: CASSYSPTPPRDEQYF.

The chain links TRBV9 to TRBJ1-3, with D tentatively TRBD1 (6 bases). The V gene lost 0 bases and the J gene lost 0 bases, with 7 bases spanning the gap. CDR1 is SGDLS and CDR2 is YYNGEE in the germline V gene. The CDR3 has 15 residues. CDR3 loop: CASSVGGGSGNTIYF. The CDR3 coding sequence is TGTGCCAGCAGCGTAGGAGGGGGCTCTGGAAACACCATATATTTT.